This T cell receptor (beta chain) was retrieved from a study of radiotherapy plus CTLA-4 blockade in lung cancer. Study results and limitations: Blood TCR clones of tumor origin expanded after radiotherapy plus ipilimumab.

Only in-frame clones appear in the TCRdb table, and some are missing; sequencing was by immunoSEQ multiplex PCR. Counted here are roughly 54,000 clones, approximately 84% occurring once; the ten biggest clones make up 4.8%. With respect to this clone: Its antigen is not known.

The V and J ends lost 8 bases and 3 bases respectively, with 14 bases between them. The CDR3 spans 13 residues. Germline CDR1 is SGHTA and CDR2 is FQGNSA. This clonotype was sampled from a human donor with non-small cell lung cancer whose response to radiotherapy plus ipilimumab could not be evaluated. The genes are TRBV7-2 and TRBJ2-7; TRBD1 might be the D (6 bases). The specimen was peripheral blood, collected from a patient treated with radiotherapy plus ipilimumab. In nucleotides, the CDR3 is TGTGCCAGCGGCCGAGGACAGATCTACGAGCAGTACTTC. Translation gives CASGRGQIYEQYF. Combining the CDR3 with reference TRBV7-2 and TRBJ2-7 gives the whole variable domain GAGVSQSPSNKVTEKGKDVELRCDPISGHTALYWYRQSLGQGLEFLIYFQGNSAPDKSGLPSDRFSAERTGGSVSTLTIQRTQQEDSAVYLCASGRGQIYEQYFGPGTRLTVT.